The TCR beta chain under discussion was sequenced for a study of cytomegalovirus exposure and HLA in healthy donors. V was clipped by 1 base and J by 3 bases; unmatched bases: 6. The CDR3 extends over 17 amino acids. Germline assignment: CDR1 MNHNS and CDR2 SASEGT. Primers included in the PCR were 60 Vbeta and 13 Jbeta primers. Profiled with immunoSEQ multiplex PCR; TCRdb holds only in-frame clones, not every one. Of around 130,000 clones listed, around 81% are singletons. This clone was observed a handful of times. Material: PBMCs. This TCR was recovered from a woman between 50 and 59 years old in good health and CMV-seronegative. V usage is TRBV6-1 and J usage is TRBJ2-3, with 11 bases fitting TRBD2. The CDR3 here is CASSEGASGRTTDTQYF. CDR3 bases: TGTGCCAGCAGTGAAGGGGCTAGCGGGAGGACGACAGATACGCAGTATTTT.